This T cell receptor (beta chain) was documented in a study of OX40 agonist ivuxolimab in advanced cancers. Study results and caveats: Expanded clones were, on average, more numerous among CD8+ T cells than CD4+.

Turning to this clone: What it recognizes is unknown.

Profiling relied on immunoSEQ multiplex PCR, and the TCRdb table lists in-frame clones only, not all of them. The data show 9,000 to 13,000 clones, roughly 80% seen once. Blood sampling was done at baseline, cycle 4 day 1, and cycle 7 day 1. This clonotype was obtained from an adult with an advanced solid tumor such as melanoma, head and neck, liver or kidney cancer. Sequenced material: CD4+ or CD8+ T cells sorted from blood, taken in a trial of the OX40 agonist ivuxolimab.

CDR3 DNA sequence: TGTGCCAGCAGTTACTCGGCGGGGAACACTGAAGCTTTCTTT. Translating gives CASSYSAGNTEAFF. The chain couples TRBV6-5 to TRBJ1-1; no clear D. CDR1 and CDR2 from the germline V gene are MNHEY and SVGAGI. The CDR3 is 14 residues long. Deletions cut 0 bases from V and 1 base from J, with 6 bases between.